These 4 T cell receptor beta chains were sequenced from one sample in a study of blood T cell repertoires in COVID-19. Repertoires were generated with immunoSEQ multiplex PCR, while TCRdb's copy carries only in-frame clones and drops some. The sample includes 95,000 to 150,000 clones, less than 90% of them seen just once. The sample consisted of peripheral blood. Every receptor here comes from a woman over 75 with acute or convalescent COVID-19.

The genes are TRBV4-1 and TRBJ1-4; D gene uncertain. Trimming left V 1 base short and J 8 bases short, with 5 bases between. This CDR3 region has 12 residues. The germline gives CDR1 MGHRA, CDR2 YSYEKL. Here the CDR3 reads CASSQAGEKLFF. CDR3 DNA sequence: TGCGCCAGCAGCCAAGCAGGCGAAAAACTGTTTTTT.

The genes are TRBV15 and TRBJ1-5; TRBD1 is a possible D gene (5 bases). The germline V gene has CDR1 LNHNV and CDR2 YYDKDF (reference sequence). The CDR3 totals 15 residues. V was cut by 0 bases and J by 6 bases, with 12 bases left in between. The CDR3 region is CATSREGRVGQPQHF. DNA for the CDR3: TGTGCCACCAGCAGAGAGGGCAGGGTGGGTCAGCCCCAGCATTTT.

The chain recombines TRBV2 with TRBJ1-5, with D hard to call. Germline loops: CDR1 SNHLY, CDR2 FYNNEI. The ends were cut back, 3 bases at V and 1 base at J, with 7 bases in the middle. The CDR3 totals 14 residues. CDR3 in amino acids: CASSDQESNQPQHF. CDR3 coding DNA: TGTGCCAGCAGTGACCAGGAAAGCAATCAGCCCCAGCATTTT.

In this sample, this clone turned up once. The rearrangement uses TRBV5-6 and TRBJ2-1; tentative D call: TRBD1 (5 bases). V was clipped by 0 bases and J by 6 bases, with 19 bases between them. Germline values: CDR1 SGHDT, CDR2 YYEEEE. The CDR3 covers 17 residues. As DNA, the CDR3 is TGTGCCAGCAGCTTGGCCCCAGGCAGGGAACCGCGCAATGAGCAGTTCTTC. It encodes CASSLAPGREPRNEQFF.